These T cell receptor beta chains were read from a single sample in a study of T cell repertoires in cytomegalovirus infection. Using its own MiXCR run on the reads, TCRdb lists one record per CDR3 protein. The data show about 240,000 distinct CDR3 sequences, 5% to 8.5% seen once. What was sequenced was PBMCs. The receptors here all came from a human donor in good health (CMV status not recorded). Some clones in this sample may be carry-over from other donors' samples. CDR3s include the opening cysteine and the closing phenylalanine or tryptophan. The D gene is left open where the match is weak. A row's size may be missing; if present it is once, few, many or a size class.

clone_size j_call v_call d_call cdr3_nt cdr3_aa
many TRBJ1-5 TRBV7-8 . TGTGCCAGCAGCTTAGCCCCGGCTCTCCAGACCGATCAGCCCCAGCATTTT CASSLAPALQTDQPQHF
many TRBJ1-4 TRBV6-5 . TGTGCCAGCAGTTACTCTATCCCGGGCGGAACTAATGAAAAACTGTTTTTT CASSYSIPGGTNEKLFF
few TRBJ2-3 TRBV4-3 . TGCGCCAGCAGCCAAGACTTCACAGATACGCAGTATTTT CASSQDFTDTQYF
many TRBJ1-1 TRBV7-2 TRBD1 TGTGCCAGCAGCCCCCGGCCAGGGGGCGACACTGAAGCTTTCTTT CASSPRPGGDTEAFF
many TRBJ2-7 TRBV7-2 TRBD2 TGTGCCAGCAGCTTAAGGGCTAGCGGTTCCTACGAGCAGTACTTC CASSLRASGSYEQYF
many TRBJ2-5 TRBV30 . TGTGCCTGGAGTGTGCCCAGTATAATACAGGGCCTGGAGACCCAGTACTTC CAWSVPSIIQGLETQYF
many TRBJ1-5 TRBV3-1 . TGTGCCAGCAGCTCCCAAGGGCCCCAGCATTTT CASSSQGPQHF
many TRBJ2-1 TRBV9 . TGTGCCAGCAGCACCCAGGTCCACAATGAGCAGTTCTTC CASSTQVHNEQFF
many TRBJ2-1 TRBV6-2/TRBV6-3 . TGTGCCAGCAGGGTCAGCGCCTACAATGAGCAGTTCTTC CASRVSAYNEQFF
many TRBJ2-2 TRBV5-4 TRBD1 TGTGCCAGCAGCTTGAGGGGCAGGGGGCTGGACACCGGGGAGCTGTTTTTT CASSLRGRGLDTGELFF
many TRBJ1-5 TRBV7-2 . TGTGCCAGCAGCTCAGACGGTCGCAATCAGCCCCAGCATTTT CASSSDGRNQPQHF
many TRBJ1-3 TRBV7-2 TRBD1 TGTGCCAGCAGCTTGGACAGGGCTGGAAACACCATATATTTT CASSLDRAGNTIYF
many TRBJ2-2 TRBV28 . TGTGCCAGCAGTCCCTCAGAAGGCGGGGAGCTGTTTTTT CASSPSEGGELFF
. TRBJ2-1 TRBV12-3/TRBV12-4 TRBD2 TGTGCCAGCAGTTCCCGGGGACTAGCGGTATACAATGAGCAGTTCTTC CASSSRGLAVYNEQFF
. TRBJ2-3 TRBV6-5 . TGTGCCAGCAGTTACTCGGGCACCACAGATACGCAGTATTTT CASSYSGTTDTQYF
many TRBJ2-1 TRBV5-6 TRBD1 TGTGCCAGCAGCTCTAGCCGGGACAGGGGGCTTGGCTACAATGAGCAGTTCTTC CASSSSRDRGLGYNEQFF
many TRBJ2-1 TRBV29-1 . TGCAGCGTTGCAGACGGGGGAGCTCAAGGTGAGCAGTTCTTC CSVADGGAQGEQFF
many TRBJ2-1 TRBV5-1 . . CASSFGAGDEQFF
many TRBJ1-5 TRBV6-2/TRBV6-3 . TGTGCCAGCAACAACGGGGGGACCAATCAGCCCCAGCATTTT CASNNGGTNQPQHF
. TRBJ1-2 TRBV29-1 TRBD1 TGCAGCGTCGGCGGACCTACAGGGGGAGGTAAAGATGGCTACACCTTC CSVGGPTGGGKDGYTF
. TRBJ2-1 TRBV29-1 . TGCAGCGTTGACTACCCCGTGGATGAGCAGTTCTTC CSVDYPVDEQFF
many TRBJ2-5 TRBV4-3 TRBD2 TGCGCCAGCAGCCCGGGACTAGCGGTGGTTGGGGCCCAGTACTTC CASSPGLAVVGAQYF
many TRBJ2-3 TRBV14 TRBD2 TGTGCCAGCAGCCAAGTTAGCGGGGTCACAGATACGCAGTATTTT CASSQVSGVTDTQYF
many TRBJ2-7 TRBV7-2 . TGTGCCAGCAGCCTATTAGTCCGAACCTACGAGCAGTACTTC CASSLLVRTYEQYF
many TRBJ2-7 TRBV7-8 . TGTGCCAGCAGCTCTTCGGACGGCTACTACGAGCAGTACTTC CASSSSDGYYEQYF
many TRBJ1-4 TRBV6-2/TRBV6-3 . TGTGCCAGCAGTTACTCGAGGAGGACTCTCGAAGAAAAACTGTTTTTT CASSYSRRTLEEKLFF
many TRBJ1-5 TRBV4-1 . TGCGCCAGCAGCCAAGATGTGGGGGGGGGCAAAGATCAGCCCCAGCATTTT CASSQDVGGGKDQPQHF
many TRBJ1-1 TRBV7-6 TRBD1 TGTGCCAGCAGCTTGGACAGGGAGGACACTGAAGCTTTCTTT CASSLDREDTEAFF
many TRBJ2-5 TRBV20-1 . TGCAGTGCTAGAGTGGCAGGGGAGCCCAAGGAGACCCAGTACTTC CSARVAGEPKETQYF
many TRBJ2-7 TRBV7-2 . TGTGCCAGCAGCTTAGCGGCCGGGGGACGGTACGAGCAGTACTTC CASSLAAGGRYEQYF
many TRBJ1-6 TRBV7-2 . TGTGCCAGCAGCTTAGCGGCGGGCAGGGGTAATTCACCCCTCCACTTT CASSLAAGRGNSPLHF
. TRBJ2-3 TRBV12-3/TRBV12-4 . TGTGCCAGCAGTCCCGGGGATCCCCCTACGCAGTATTTT CASSPGDPPTQYF
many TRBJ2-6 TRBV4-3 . TGCGCCAGCAGCCAAGAAGTAACTGGGGCCAACGTCCTGACTTTC CASSQEVTGANVLTF
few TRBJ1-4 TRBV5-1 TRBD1 TGCGCCAGCAGCTTCCAGGGGGCCGATGAAAAACTGTTTTTT CASSFQGADEKLFF
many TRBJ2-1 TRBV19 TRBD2 TGTGCCAGTAGTCCCCCGGGACTAGCGGGGAACAATGAGCAGTTCTTC CASSPPGLAGNNEQFF
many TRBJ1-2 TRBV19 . TGTGCCAGTAGTAAGAGGGAAGTCGACAACTATGGCTACACCTTC CASSKREVDNYGYTF
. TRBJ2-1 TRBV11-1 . TGTGCCAGCAGCCCCTATGAGTTGTACAGCGAGCAGTTCTTC CASSPYELYSEQFF
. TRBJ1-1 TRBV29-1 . TGCAGCGTGGGTTCTCAGGACAGCGCCACTGAAGCTTTCTTT CSVGSQDSATEAFF
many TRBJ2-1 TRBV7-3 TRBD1 TGTGCCAGCAGCTTAACTACTGACAGGGCTTCCTACAATGAGCAGTTCTTC CASSLTTDRASYNEQFF
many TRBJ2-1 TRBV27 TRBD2 TGTGCCAGCAGTTTATTTAGGGGACTAGCGGGGGGGAGTCCCTACAATGAGCAGTTCTTC CASSLFRGLAGGSPYNEQFF
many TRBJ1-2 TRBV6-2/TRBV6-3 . TGTGCCAGCAGCCAGAACAGGGACCTGCTTTATGGCTACACCTTC CASSQNRDLLYGYTF
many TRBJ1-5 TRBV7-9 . TGTGCCAGCAGCTTCTCCGGAGCTCCCAATCAGCCCCAGCATTTT CASSFSGAPNQPQHF
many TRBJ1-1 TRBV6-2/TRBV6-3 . TGTGCCAGCAGGGGACCCTTGAACACTGAAGCTTTCTTT CASRGPLNTEAFF
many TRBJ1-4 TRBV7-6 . TGTGCCAGCCGGGGGAAAAGTGCTGAAAAACTGTTTTTT CASRGKSAEKLFF
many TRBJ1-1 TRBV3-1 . TGTGCCAGCAGCTACCAACAGAACACTGAAGCTTTCTTT CASSYQQNTEAFF
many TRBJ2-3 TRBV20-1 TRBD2 TGCAGTGCTAAACCTAAGCGGGGGGCGGGGGACACAGATACGCAGTATTTT CSAKPKRGAGDTDTQYF
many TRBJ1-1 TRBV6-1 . TGTGCCAGCAGGGCGTTCCGATGGGGCGACACTGAAGCTTTCTTT CASRAFRWGDTEAFF
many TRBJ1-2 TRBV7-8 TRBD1 TGTGCCAGCAGCTTAGGTACAGGGGCAAACTATGGCTACACCTTC CASSLGTGANYGYTF
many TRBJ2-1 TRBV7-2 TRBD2 TGTGCCAGCCTGACTAGCGGAATATACAATGAGCAGTTCTTC CASLTSGIYNEQFF
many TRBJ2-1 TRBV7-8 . TGTGCCAGCAGCTTAGCCGCGTCACTAGACTCCTACAATGAGCAGTTCTTC CASSLAASLDSYNEQFF
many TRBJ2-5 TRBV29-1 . TGCAGCGTTGAACCCGACACTTGGGAGACCCAGTACTTC CSVEPDTWETQYF
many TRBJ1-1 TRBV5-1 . TGCGCCAGCAGCGTCAGTGTGAACACTGAAGCTTTCTTT CASSVSVNTEAFF
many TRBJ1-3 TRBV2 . TGTGCCAGCCGACAAACCCCGGGCTCTGGAAACACCATATATTTT CASRQTPGSGNTIYF
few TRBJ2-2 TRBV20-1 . TGCAGTGCCAGGAGGGGTCCTAGCCACGGGGAGCTGTTTTTT CSARRGPSHGELFF
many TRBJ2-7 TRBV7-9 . TGTGCCAGCAGCCCCGGACAGCCCGAGCAGTACTTC CASSPGQPEQYF
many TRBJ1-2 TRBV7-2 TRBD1 TGTGCCAGCAGCCCAATCACAGGGGGCCCCTCCTATGGCTACACCTTC CASSPITGGPSYGYTF
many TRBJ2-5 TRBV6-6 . TGTGCCAGCAGTTACGGGGGGCGCCCCCAAGAGACCCAGTACTTC CASSYGGRPQETQYF